This T cell receptor beta chain was sequenced during a study of blood T cell repertoires in COVID-19 (dated by TCRdb to about 2020). At the level of the whole study: Samples covering the acute and convalescent phases of COVID-19 were provided by collaborators in the United States, Italy and Spain. Samples came from the ongoing ImmuneRACE study (first 160 participants) plus 1,254 subjects from 6 global collaborators. Subjects who had been exposed to COVID-19, were actively infected with it, or had recovered from it provided the deeply sampled blood TCRbeta repertoires that made up the dataset. The material from the prospective study consisted of cDNA or gDNA derived from T cells, B-cell-depleted T cells, or PBMCs. The repertoires were released in a freely available public database intended as a resource for research on the immune response to SARS-CoV-2. HLA class I and class II types, where available, came from metadata supplied by the sample provider rather than from assay-based typing. A de-identified subject ID, COVID-19 status, age in years and sex were almost always included in the sample metadata.

To note about this clone: This receptor's antigen is unknown. No much larger clonotype is one base removed from it; base qualities were not supplied.

Broader findings and caveats from the paper: How much clinical and demographic metadata was included differed by source and by participant, and the metadata was provided uncurated.

TCRbeta CDR3 regions were amplified from genomic DNA using the immunoSEQ Assay, a bias-controlled multiplex PCR. The authors' analysis ran thus. The number of nucleated cells in each sample was estimated by amplification of reference gene primers within the assay. To quantify the absolute abundance of each unique TCRbeta CDR3 rearrangement, sequence reads were collapsed and filtered. For each sample, productive Simpson clonality was calculated as the square root of Simpson's diversity index over productive rearrangements. The table comes from immuneACCESS by way of TCRdb, which keeps in-frame sequences with V and J called. Part of the clones is missing from these tables; in studies checked, under half for an unresolved V gene and the rest for unknown reasons. V and J calls plus clone size are reproduced from that table; the DNA served to infer D and trimming. Present in this sample are about 65,000 clones, roughly 80% of which were seen just once. The ten largest clones add up to over 40% of the sample.

Each collaborating institution followed its own protocols to collect whole blood in K2EDTA tubes. For TCRbeta analysis, collaborator samples were shipped as frozen whole blood, as isolated PBMCs, or as DNA extracted from either sample type. V is shortened by 5 bases, J by 2 bases, and the region joining them spans 12 bases. Its CDR3 holds 13 amino acids, cysteine through phenylalanine. Here the CDR3 DNA is all that survives: 39 bases in frame from base 1. Per the germline V gene, SQVTM is the CDR1 and ANQGSEA is the CDR2. The specimen was peripheral blood. The chain is made from TRBV29-1 and TRBJ2-5; the D gene is perhaps TRBD1, on 6 matching bases. The TCR was taken from a human donor in a cohort sampled during active COVID-19. Here the CDR3 is given as CSVKTGRQETQYF. The bases are TGCAGCGTTAAAACAGGGCGGCAAGAGACCCAGTACTTC. Beyond the CDR3, the reference TRBV29-1 and TRBJ2-5 genes provide the residues; the full variable domain reads: SAVISQKPSRDICQRGTSLTIQCQVDSQVTMMFWYRQQPGQSLTLIATANQGSEATYESGFVIDKFPISRPNLTFSTLTVSNMSPEDSSIYLCSVKTGRQETQYFGPGTRLLVL.